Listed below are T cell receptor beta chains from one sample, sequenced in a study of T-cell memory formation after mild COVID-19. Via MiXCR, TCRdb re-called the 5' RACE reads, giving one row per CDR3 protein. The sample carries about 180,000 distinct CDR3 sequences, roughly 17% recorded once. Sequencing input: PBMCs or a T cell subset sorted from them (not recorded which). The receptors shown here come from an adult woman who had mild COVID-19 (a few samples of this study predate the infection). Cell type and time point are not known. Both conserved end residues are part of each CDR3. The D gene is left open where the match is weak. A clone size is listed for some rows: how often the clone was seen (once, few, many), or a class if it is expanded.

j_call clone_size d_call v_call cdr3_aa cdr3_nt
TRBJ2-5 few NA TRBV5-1 CASSLPGSYQETQYF TGCGCCAGCAGCTTGCCCGGAAGCTACCAAGAGACCCAGTACTTC
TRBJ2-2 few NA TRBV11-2 CASSLGGLERLATGELFF TGTGCCAGCAGCTTAGGCGGCCTGGAAAGGCTGGCTACCGGGGAGCTGTTTTTT
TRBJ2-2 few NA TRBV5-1 CASSFTQTDTGELFF TGCGCCAGCAGCTTTACCCAGACCGACACCGGGGAGCTGTTTTTT
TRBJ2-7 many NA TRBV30 CAWRIGGEQYF TGTGCCTGGCGTATAGGGGGGGAGCAGTACTTC
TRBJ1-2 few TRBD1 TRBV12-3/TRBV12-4 CASSPRGGQHYGYTF TGTGCCAGCAGCCCACGGGGGGGACAGCACTATGGCTACACCTTC
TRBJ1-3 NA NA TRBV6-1 CASSERPGPKGNTIYF TGTGCCAGCAGTGAAAGGCCAGGGCCGAAAGGAAACACCATATATTTT
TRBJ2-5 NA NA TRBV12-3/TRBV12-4 CASSYGQGRQETQYF TGTGCCAGCAGTTATGGGCAGGGGCGACAAGAGACCCAGTACTTC
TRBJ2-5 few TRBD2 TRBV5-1 CASSLAGIEETQYF TGCGCCAGCAGCTTAGCGGGGATAGAGGAGACCCAGTACTTC
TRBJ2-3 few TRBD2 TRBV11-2 CASSLGRGLAVTDTQYF TGTGCCAGCAGCTTAGGAAGAGGACTAGCGGTCACAGATACGCAGTATTTT
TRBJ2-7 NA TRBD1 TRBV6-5 CASSLRQGVHEQYF TGTGCCAGCAGTCTCCGACAGGGGGTCCACGAGCAGTACTTC
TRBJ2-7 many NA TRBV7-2 CASSPRQGGSYEQYF TGTGCCAGCAGCCCTCGACAGGGAGGTTCGTACGAGCAGTACTTC
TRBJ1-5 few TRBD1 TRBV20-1 CSASRELEGAPGQPQHF TGCAGTGCTAGCCGCGAGCTAGAGGGGGCGCCCGGTCAGCCCCAGCATTTT
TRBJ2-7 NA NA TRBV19 CASSTIGGYEQYF TGTGCCAGTAGTACGATCGGGGGCTACGAGCAGTACTTC
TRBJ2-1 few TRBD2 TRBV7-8 CASSLQTSGSYNEQFF TGTGCCAGCAGCTTACAGACTAGCGGATCCTACAATGAGCAGTTCTTC
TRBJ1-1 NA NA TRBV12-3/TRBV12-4 CASSSSDILEAFF TGTGCCAGCAGTTCCTCGGACATTCTAGAAGCTTTCTTT
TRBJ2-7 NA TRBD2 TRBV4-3 CASSQDTAGGPTRSSYEQYF TGCGCCAGCAGCCAAGATACTGCGGGAGGGCCGACCCGCAGCTCCTACGAGCAGTACTTC
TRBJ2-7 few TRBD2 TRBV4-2 CASSQDIAGVGEQYF TGTGCCAGCAGCCAAGATATAGCGGGGGTCGGCGAGCAGTACTTC
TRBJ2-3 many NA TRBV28 CASWGRGTGTDTQYF TGTGCCAGCTGGGGCAGGGGAACGGGCACAGATACGCAGTATTTT
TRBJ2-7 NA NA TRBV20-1 CSAVLVSYEQYF TGCAGTGCGGTCCTAGTTTCCTACGAGCAGTACTTC
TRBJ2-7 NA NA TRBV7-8 CASSLSRTATYEQYF TGTGCCAGCAGCTTAAGCAGGACCGCCACCTACGAGCAGTACTTC
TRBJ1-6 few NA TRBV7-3 CASSLCLRGGVRSYRSPLHF TGTGCCAGCAGCTTATGTCTTCGTGGGGGTGTCAGGTCGTATCGGTCACCCCTCCACTTT
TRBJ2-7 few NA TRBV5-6 CASSLAVGRNEQYF TGTGCCAGCAGCTTGGCCGTCGGGCGGAACGAGCAGTACTTC
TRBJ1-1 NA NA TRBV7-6 CASSLGTAVLITEAFF TGTGCCAGCAGCTTAGGGACAGCAGTTTTGATCACTGAAGCTTTCTTT